Detailed here is one TCR beta chain. The data originate from a study of blood T cell repertoires in COVID-19. Original handling: Cell counts per sample came from amplifying reference gene primers. Measured with immunoSEQ multiplex PCR; TCRdb has only the in-frame clones, and not every one. The V and J calls and clone size were taken over from that table, and D and trimming were inferred from the DNA. The data show some 220,000 clones, more than 80% seen once. This CDR3 contains 14 residues. Per the germline V gene, CDR1 is MNHEY and CDR2 is SMNVEV (reference sequence). Germline trimming cut 5 bases from V and 2 bases from J; bases unmatched to any gene: 5.

The sequencing sample was made of peripheral blood. This clonotype was obtained from a human donor in a cohort sampled during active COVID-19. This sequence joins TRBV27 and TRBJ2-7; 8 nucleotides agree with TRBD1. CDR3 protein: CASSQQGVPYEQYF. The CDR3 DNA sequence: TGTGCCAGCAGTCAACAGGGGGTCCCCTACGAGCAGTACTTC.